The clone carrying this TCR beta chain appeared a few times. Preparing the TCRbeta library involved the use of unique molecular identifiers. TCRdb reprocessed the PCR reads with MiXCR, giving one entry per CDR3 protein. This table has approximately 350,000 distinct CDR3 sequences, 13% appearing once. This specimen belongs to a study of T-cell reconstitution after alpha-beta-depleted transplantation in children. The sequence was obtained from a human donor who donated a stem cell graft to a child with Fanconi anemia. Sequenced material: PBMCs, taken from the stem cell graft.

CDR3 residues: CASSLSTGNYGYTF. The CDR3 coding sequence is TGCGCCAGCAGCTTGAGCACAGGGAACTATGGCTACACCTTC. V and J are TRBV5-1 and TRBJ1-2; possibly TRBD1 for D (6 bases). Trimming took 1 base from V and 2 from J, leaving 9 bases between them. CDR3 size: 14 residues. In germline, CDR1 is SGHRS, CDR2 YFSETQ.